This T cell receptor beta chain was retrieved from a study of graft-versus-host responses after intestinal transplantation. Study information: Tacrolimus and steroids were given for roughly 3 years to all recipients after anti-thymocyte globulin induction.

TCRdb's table, derived via immunoSEQ multiplex PCR, lists solely in-frame clones and lacks some. The data contain 84,000 or so clones, 85% to 95% of them seen just once; the ten biggest clones take up 0.95% to 1.3%. Per germline, CDR1 LNHDA and CDR2 SQIVND (reference sequence). The CDR3 consists of 11 residues. V shed 10 bases and J shed 4 bases, with 11 bases lying between them. Concerning this clone itself: What it binds is unknown.

The sequencing here drew on unstimulated CD8+ T cells sorted from spleen or lymph node cells, taken before transplant. The V and J genes are TRBV19 and TRBJ2-7; possibly TRBD2 for D (6 bases). The sequence derives from a human donor who was the organ donor for an intestinal transplant. DNA for the CDR3: TGTGCCACCCAGGCGGGGTACGAGCAGTACTTC. Translating it yields CATQAGYEQYF.